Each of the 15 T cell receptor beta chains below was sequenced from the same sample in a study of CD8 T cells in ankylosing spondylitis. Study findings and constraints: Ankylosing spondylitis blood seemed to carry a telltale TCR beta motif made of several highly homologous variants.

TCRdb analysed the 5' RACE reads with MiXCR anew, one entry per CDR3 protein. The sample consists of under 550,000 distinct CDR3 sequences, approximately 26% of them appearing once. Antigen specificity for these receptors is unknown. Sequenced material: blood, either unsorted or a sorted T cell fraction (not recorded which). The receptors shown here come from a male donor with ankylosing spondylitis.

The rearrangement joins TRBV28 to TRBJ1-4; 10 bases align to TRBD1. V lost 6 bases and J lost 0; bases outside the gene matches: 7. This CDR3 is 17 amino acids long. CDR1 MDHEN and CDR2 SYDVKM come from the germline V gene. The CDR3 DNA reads TGTGCCAGCAGCTCCATGGACAGGGGGGCAACTAATGAAAAACTGTTTTTT. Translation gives CASSSMDRGATNEKLFF.

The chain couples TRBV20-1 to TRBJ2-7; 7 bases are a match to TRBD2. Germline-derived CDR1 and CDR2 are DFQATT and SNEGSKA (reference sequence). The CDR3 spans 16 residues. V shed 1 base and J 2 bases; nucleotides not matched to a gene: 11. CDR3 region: CSARVLATSHAYEQYF. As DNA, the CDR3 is TGCAGTGCTAGAGTCCTAGCGACTAGCCACGCCTACGAGCAGTACTTC.

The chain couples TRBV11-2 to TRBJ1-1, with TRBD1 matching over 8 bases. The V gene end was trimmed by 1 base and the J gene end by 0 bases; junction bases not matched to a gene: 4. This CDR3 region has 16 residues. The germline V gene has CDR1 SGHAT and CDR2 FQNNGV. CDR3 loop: CASSLVTGVMNTEAFF. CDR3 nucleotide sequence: TGTGCCAGCAGCTTAGTGACAGGGGTCATGAACACTGAAGCTTTCTTT.

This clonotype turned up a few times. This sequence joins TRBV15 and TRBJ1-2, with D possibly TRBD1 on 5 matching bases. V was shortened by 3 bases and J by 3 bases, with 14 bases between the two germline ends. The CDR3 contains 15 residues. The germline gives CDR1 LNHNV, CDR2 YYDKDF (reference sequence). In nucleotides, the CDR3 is TGTGCCACCAGCAGTGGGGGGAAAGGCGACTATGGCTACACCTTC. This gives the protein CATSSGGKGDYGYTF.

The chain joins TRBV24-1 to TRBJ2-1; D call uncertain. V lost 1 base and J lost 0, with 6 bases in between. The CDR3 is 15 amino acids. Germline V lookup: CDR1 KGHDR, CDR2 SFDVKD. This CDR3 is CATSDFWSSYNEQFF. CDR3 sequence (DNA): TGTGCCACCAGTGATTTTTGGTCCTCCTACAATGAGCAGTTCTTC.

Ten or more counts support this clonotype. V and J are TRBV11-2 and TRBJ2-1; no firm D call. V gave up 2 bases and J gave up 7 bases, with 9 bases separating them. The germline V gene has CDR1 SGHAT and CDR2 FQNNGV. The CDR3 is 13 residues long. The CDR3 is CASSLLSGNEQFF. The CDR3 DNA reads TGTGCCAGCAGCTTATTATCCGGGAATGAGCAGTTCTTC.

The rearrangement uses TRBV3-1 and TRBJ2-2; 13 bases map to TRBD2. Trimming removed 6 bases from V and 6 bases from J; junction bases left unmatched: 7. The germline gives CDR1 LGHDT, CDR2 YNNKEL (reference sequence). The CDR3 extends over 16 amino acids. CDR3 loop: CASSRLGLAGPGELFF. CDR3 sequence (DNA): TGTGCCAGCAGTCGATTGGGACTAGCGGGACCCGGGGAGCTGTTTTTT.

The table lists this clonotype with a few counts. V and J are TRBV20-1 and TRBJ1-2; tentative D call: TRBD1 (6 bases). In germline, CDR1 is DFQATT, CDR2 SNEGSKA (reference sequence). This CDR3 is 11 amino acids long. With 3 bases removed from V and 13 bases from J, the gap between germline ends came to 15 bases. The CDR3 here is CSASSQGSCTF. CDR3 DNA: TGCAGTGCTAGCTCACAGGGTAGCTGCACCTTC.

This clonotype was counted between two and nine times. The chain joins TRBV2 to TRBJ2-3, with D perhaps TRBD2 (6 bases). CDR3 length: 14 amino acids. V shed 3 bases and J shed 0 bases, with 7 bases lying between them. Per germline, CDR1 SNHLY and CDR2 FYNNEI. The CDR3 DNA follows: TGTGCCAGCAGTGACGGGAGTAGCACAGATACGCAGTATTTT. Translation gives CASSDGSSTDTQYF.

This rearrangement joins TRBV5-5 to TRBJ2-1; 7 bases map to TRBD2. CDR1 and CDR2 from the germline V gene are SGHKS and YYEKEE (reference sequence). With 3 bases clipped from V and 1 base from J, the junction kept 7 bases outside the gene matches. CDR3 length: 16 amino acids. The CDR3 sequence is CASSSLVGGSYNEQFF. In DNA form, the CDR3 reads TGTGCCAGCAGCTCCTTGGTGGGAGGGTCCTACAATGAGCAGTTCTTC.

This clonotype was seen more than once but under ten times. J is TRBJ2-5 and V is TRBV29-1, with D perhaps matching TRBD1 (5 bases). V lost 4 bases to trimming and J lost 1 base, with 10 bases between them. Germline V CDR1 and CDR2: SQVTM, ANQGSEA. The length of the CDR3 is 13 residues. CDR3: CSVGGRAQETQYF. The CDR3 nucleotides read TGCAGCGTTGGAGGCAGGGCCCAAGAGACCCAGTACTTC.

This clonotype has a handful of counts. The CDR3 reads CASSPQLAGVGDEQFF. In DNA, the CDR3 is TGTGCCAGCAGCCCACAACTAGCGGGAGTAGGAGATGAGCAGTTCTTC. V gene TRBV28 combines with J gene TRBJ2-1; 11 bases align to TRBD2. CDR3 length equals 16 residues. V lost 6 bases and J lost 8; bases outside the gene matches: 12. Germline V lookup: CDR1 MDHEN, CDR2 SYDVKM.

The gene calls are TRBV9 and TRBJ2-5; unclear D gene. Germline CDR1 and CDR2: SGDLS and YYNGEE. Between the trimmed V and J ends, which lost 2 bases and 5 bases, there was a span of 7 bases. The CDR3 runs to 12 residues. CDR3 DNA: TGTGCCAGCAGCGTGATGGGGGAGACCCAGTACTTC. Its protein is CASSVMGETQYF. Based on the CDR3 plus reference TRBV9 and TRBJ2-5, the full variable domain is DSGVTQTPKHLITATGQRVTLRCSPRSGDLSVYWYQQSLDQGLQFLIQYYNGEERAKGNILERFSAQQFPDLHSELNLSSLELGDSALYFCASSVMGETQYFGPGTRLLVL.

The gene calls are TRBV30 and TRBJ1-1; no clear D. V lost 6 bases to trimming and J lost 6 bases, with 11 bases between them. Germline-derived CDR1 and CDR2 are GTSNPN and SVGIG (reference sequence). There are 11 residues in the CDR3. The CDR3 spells CACRGNAEAFF. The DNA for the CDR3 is TGTGCCTGCCGGGGTAACGCTGAAGCTTTCTTT.

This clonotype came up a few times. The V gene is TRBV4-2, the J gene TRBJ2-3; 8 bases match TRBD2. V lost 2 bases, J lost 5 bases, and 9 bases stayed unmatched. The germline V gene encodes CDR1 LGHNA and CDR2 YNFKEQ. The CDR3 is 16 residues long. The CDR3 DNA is TGTGCCAGCAGCCAACCAGCGGGAGCCCTGGGAGATACGCAGTATTTT. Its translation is CASSQPAGALGDTQYF.